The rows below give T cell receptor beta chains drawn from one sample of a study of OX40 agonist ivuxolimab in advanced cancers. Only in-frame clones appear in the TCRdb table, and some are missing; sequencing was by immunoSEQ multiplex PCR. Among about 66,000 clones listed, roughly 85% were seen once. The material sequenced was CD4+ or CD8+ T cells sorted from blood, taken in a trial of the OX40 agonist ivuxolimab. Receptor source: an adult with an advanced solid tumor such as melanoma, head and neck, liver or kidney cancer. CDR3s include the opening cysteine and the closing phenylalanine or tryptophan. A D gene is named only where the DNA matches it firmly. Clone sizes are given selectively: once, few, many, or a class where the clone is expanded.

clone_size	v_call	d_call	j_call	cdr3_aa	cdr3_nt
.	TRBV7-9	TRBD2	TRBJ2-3	CASSFGGGSDTQYF	TGTGCCAGCAGCTTCGGCGGGGGGTCAGATACGCAGTATTTT
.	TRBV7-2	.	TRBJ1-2	CASSLHLGYTF	TGTGCCAGCAGCTTACATCTTGGCTACACCTTC
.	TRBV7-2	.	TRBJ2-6	CASSFKGGAGANVLTF	TGTGCCAGCAGCTTCAAGGGGGGCGCTGGGGCCAACGTCCTGACTTTC
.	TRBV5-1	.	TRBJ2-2	CASSLASGELFF	TGCGCCAGCAGCTTGGCCTCCGGGGAGCTGTTTTTT
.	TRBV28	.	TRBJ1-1	CASSLFNRGMNTEAFF	TGTGCCAGCAGTTTATTTAATCGGGGGATGAACACTGAAGCTTTCTTT
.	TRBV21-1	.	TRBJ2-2	CASSKVFPLTGELFF	TGTGCCAGCAGCAAAGTGTTCCCACTGACCGGGGAGCTGTTTTTT
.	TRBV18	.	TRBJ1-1	CASSPPLQRGTEAFF	TGTGCCAGCTCACCACCGCTCCAGCGGGGCACTGAAGCTTTCTTT
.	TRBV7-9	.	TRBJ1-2	CASSPIDPGRLGYTF	TGTGCCAGCAGCCCCATCGACCCAGGGCGTCTTGGCTACACCTTC
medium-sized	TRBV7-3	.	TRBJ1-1	CASSSSQNTEAFF	TGTGCCAGCAGCTCTTCCCAGAACACTGAAGCTTTCTTT
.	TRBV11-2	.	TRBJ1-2	CASSPGGRGYYGYTF	TGTGCCAGCAGCCCTGGCGGGAGGGGATACTATGGCTACACCTTC
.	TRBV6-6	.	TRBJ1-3	CASSYITGNTIYF	TGTGCCAGCAGTTACATAACAGGAAACACCATATATTTT
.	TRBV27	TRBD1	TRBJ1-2	CASSFLTGDGYTF	TGTGCCAGCAGTTTCTTGACAGGGGACGGCTACACCTTC
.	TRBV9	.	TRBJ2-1	CASSVGLQGNEQFF	TGTGCCAGCAGCGTAGGACTGCAGGGGAATGAGCAGTTCTTC
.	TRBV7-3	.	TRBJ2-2	CASSPSSGELFF	TGTGCCAGCAGCCCCTCTTCGGGCGAGCTGTTTTTT
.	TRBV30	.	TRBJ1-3	CAWSREQGNTIYF	TGTGCCTGGAGTAGGGAACAGGGAAACACCATATATTTT
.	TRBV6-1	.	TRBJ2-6	CASSEMHRSGANVLTF	TGTGCCAGCAGTGAAATGCATCGGTCTGGGGCCAACGTCCTGACTTTC
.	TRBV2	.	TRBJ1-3	CASSDLGPGNTIYF	TGTGCCAGCAGTGATTTGGGACCGGGAAACACCATATATTTT
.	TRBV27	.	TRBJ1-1	CASSLQGQNTEAFF	TGTGCCAGCAGTTTACAGGGCCAGAACACTGAAGCTTTCTTT
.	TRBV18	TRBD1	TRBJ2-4	CASSPPNRGVSNIQYF	TGTGCCAGCTCACCACCCAACAGGGGAGTGAGCAACATTCAGTACTTC
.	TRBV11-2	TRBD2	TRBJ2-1	CASSLNSLANYNEQFF	TGTGCCAGCAGCCTAAACTCACTAGCGAACTACAATGAGCAGTTCTTC
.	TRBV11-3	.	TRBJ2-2	CASSLGAGNTGELFF	TGTGCCAGCAGCTTAGGCGCAGGGAACACCGGGGAGCTGTTTTTT
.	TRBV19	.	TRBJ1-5	CASRTSLTDYSNQPQHF	TGTGCCAGTCGAACATCCTTGACAGATTATAGCAATCAGCCCCAGCATTTT
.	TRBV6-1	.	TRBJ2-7	CASKTGDFVFYF	TGTGCCAGCAAAACAGGGGACTTTGTGTTCTACTTC
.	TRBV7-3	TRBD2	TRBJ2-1	CASSSSLAGGELEQFF	TGTGCCAGCAGCTCGTCTTTGGCGGGGGGAGAATTAGAGCAGTTCTTC
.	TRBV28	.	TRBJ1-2	CASSSRQSGYTF	TGTGCCAGCAGTTCTCGACAGAGCGGCTACACCTTC
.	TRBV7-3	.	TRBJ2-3	CASSDPPGDTQYF	TGTGCCAGCAGCGACCCCCCGGGGGATACGCAGTATTTT
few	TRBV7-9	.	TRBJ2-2	CASSLETLSGELFF	TGTGCCAGCAGCTTGGAAACCTTGAGCGGGGAGCTGTTTTTT
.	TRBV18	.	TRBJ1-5	CASSPSTPEGNQPQHF	TGTGCCAGCTCACCCTCGACCCCCGAGGGCAATCAGCCCCAGCATTTT
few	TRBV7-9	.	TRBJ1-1	CASSFISEAFF	TGTGCCAGCAGCTTCATCTCTGAAGCTTTCTTT
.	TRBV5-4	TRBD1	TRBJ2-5	CASSKQGARETQYF	TGTGCCAGCAGCAAACAGGGGGCTAGGGAGACCCAGTACTTC
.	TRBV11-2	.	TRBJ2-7	CASSIRDSYEQYF	TGTGCCAGCAGCATCCGGGACTCCTACGAGCAGTACTTC
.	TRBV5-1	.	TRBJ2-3	CASGLGTSTDTQYF	TGCGCCAGCGGCCTGGGGACTAGCACAGATACGCAGTATTTT
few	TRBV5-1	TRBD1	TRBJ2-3	CASSSGDRGASTDTQYF	TGCGCCAGCAGCTCGGGGGACAGGGGTGCTAGCACAGATACGCAGTATTTT
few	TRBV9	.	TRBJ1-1	CASSVEYRAGTEAFF	TGTGCCAGCAGCGTAGAGTACAGGGCGGGCACTGAAGCTTTCTTT
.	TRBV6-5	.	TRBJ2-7	CASSPAGDGEQYF	TGTGCCAGCAGCCCCGCTGGGGACGGCGAGCAGTACTTC
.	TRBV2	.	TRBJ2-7	CASKDRRGSYEQYF	TGTGCCAGCAAGGACAGGCGGGGATCCTACGAGCAGTACTTC
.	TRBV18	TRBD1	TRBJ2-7	CASSLRDRGYEQYF	TGTGCCAGCTCCCTCCGGGACAGGGGATACGAGCAGTACTTC
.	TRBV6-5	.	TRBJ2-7	CASSYSWTASYEQYF	TGTGCCAGCAGTTACTCCTGGACAGCCTCCTACGAGCAGTACTTC
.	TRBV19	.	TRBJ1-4	CASSITGGEEKLFF	TGTGCCAGTAGTATAACGGGGGGCGAAGAAAAACTGTTTTTT
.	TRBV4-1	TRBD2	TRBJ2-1	CASSHESRGVYNEQFF	TGCGCCAGCAGCCACGAATCCCGGGGGGTCTACAATGAGCAGTTCTTC
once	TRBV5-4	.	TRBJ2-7	CASSPIRGRGTGEQYF	TGTGCCAGCAGCCCAATCCGGGGTCGGGGGACGGGCGAGCAGTACTTC
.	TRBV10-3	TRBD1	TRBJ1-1	CAISDRTGAGTEAFF	TGTGCCATCAGTGATCGGACAGGGGCGGGAACTGAAGCTTTCTTT
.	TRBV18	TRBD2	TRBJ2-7	CASSPRSTSGRLYEQYF	TGTGCCAGCTCACCACGCAGCACTAGCGGGAGATTGTACGAGCAGTACTTC
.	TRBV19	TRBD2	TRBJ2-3	CASSIGTSGGDTQYF	TGTGCCAGTAGTATAGGGACTAGCGGGGGGGATACGCAGTATTTT
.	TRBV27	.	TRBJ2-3	CASSPGGRAGFSTDTQYF	TGTGCCAGCAGTCCTGGGGGCCGAGCGGGGTTTAGCACAGATACGCAGTATTTT
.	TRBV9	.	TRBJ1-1	CASSVSGRGNTEAFF	TGTGCCAGCAGCGTCTCGGGACGGGGGAACACTGAAGCTTTCTTT
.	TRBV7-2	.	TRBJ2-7	CASSFGLPSEQYF	TGTGCCAGCAGCTTTGGACTACCCTCCGAGCAGTACTTC
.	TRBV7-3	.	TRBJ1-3	CATPHEGQCSGNTIYF	TGTGCCACCCCCCACGAAGGACAGTGCTCTGGAAACACCATATATTTT
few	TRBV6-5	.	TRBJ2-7	CASSTGTGRSYEQYF	TGTGCCAGCAGCACAGGGACGGGACGCTCCTACGAGCAGTACTTC
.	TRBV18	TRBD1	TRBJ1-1	CASSPEDREDTEAFF	TGTGCCAGCTCACCAGAGGACAGGGAAGACACTGAAGCTTTCTTT
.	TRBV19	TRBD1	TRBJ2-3	CASSIFGQGSDTQYF	TGTGCCAGTAGTATATTCGGACAGGGGTCAGATACGCAGTATTTT
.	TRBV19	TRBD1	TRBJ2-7	CASSPRQGTYEQYF	TGTGCCAGTAGTCCACGACAGGGAACCTACGAGCAGTACTTC
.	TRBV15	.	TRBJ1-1	CATSREMRANTEAFF	TGTGCCACCAGCAGAGAAATGAGGGCCAACACTGAAGCTTTCTTT
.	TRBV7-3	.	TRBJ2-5	CASSVGTRQETQYF	TGTGCCAGCAGCGTCGGGACTCGACAAGAGACCCAGTACTTC
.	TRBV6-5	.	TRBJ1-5	CASRNGEARNQPQHF	TGTGCCAGCAGGAACGGCGAGGCGCGCAATCAGCCCCAGCATTTT